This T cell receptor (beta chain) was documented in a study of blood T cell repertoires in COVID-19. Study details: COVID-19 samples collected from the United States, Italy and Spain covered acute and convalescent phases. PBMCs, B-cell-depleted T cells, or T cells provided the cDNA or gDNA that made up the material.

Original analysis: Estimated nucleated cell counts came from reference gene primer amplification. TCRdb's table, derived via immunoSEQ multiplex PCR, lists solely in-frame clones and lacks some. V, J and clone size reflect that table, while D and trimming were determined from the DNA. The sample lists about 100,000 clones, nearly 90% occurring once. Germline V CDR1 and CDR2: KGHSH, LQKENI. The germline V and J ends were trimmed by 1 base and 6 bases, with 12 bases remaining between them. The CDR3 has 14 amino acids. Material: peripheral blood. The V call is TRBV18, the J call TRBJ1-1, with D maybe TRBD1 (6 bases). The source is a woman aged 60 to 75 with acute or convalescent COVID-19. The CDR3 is CASSPLGTNAEAFF. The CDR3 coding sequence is TGTGCCAGCTCACCACTTGGGACAAACGCTGAAGCTTTCTTT.